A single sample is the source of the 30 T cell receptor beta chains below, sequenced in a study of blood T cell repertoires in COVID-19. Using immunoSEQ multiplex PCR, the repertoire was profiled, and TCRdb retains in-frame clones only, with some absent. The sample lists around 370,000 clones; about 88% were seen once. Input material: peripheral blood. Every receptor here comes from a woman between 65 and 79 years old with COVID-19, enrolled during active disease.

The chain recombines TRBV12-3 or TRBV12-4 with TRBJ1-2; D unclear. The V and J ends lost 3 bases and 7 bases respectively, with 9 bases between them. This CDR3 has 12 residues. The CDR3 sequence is CASSFSGGGYTF. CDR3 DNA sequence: TGTGCCAGCAGTTTCAGCGGAGGTGGCTACACCTTC.

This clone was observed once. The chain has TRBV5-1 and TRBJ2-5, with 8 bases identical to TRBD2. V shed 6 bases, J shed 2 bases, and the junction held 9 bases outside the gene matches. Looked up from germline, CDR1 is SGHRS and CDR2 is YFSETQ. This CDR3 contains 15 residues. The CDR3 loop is CASNPRAGGQETQYF. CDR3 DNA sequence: TGCGCCAGCAACCCACGGGCGGGGGGTCAAGAGACCCAGTACTTC.

For the CDR3, the DNA is TGTGCCAGCAGCTTAGCGGGCAGGGGGCAGGATGGCTACACCTTC. It yields the protein CASSLAGRGQDGYTF. The V call is TRBV11-2, the J call TRBJ1-2; 8 bases match TRBD1. The V and J ends lost 1 base and 6 bases, in that order; junction bases with no gene match: 7. Germline lookup yields CDR1 SGHAT and CDR2 FQNNGV. This CDR3 has 15 amino acids.

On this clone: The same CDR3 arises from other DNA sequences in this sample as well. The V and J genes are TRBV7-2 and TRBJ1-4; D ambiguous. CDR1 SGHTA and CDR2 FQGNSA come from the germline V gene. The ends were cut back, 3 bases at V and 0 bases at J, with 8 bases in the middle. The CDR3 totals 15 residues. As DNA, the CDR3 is TGTGCCAGCAGCTTCAGTCAGGCAACTAATGAAAAACTGTTTTTT. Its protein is CASSFSQATNEKLFF.

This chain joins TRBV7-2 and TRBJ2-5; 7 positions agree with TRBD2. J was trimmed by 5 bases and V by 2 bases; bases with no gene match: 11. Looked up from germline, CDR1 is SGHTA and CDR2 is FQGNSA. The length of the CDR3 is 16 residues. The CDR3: CASSLNPYGRGETQYF. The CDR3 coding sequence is TGTGCCAGCAGCTTAAACCCTTATGGGCGGGGGGAGACCCAGTACTTC.

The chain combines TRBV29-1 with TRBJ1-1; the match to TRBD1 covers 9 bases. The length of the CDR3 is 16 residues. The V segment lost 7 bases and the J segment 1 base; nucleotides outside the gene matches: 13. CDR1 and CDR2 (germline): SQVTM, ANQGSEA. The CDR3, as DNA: TGCAGCGGTACAGGGGGCGCTGGGACCAAGAACACTGAAGCTTTCTTT. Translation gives CSGTGGAGTKNTEAFF. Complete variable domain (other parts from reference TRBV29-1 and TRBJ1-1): SAVISQKPSRDICQRGTSLTIQCQVDSQVTMMFWYRQQPGQSLTLIATANQGSEATYESGFVIDKFPISRPNLTFSTLTVSNMSPEDSSIYLCSGTGGAGTKNTEAFFGQGTRLTVV.

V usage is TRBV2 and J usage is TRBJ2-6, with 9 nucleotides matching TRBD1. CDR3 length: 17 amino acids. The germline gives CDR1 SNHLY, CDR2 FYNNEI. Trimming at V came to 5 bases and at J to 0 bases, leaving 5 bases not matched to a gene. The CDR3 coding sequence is TGTGCCAGCAGTCCGGGACAGGGCAACTCTGGGGCCAACGTCCTGACTTTC. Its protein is CASSPGQGNSGANVLTF.

CDR3 region: CSVGGTSGEPYEQYF. DNA for the CDR3: TGCAGCGTTGGAGGGACTAGCGGGGAACCGTACGAGCAGTACTTC. The gene calls are TRBV29-1 and TRBJ2-7; 13 bases match TRBD2. The germline V gene encodes CDR1 SQVTM and CDR2 ANQGSEA. Trimming at V came to 4 bases and at J to 4 bases, leaving 7 bases not matched to a gene. CDR3 length equals 15 residues.

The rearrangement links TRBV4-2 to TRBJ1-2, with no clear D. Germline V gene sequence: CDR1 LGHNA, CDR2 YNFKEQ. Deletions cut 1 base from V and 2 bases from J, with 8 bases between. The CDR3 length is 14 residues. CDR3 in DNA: TGTGCCAGCAGCCAAGCGGACTTAAACTATGGCTACACCTTC. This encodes CASSQADLNYGYTF.

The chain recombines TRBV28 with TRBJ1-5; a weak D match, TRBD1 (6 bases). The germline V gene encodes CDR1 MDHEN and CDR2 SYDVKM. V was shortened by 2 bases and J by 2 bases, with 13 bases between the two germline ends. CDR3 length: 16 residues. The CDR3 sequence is CASSLPTGGGNQPQHF. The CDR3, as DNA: TGTGCCAGCAGTTTACCGACAGGAGGTGGCAATCAGCCCCAGCATTTT.

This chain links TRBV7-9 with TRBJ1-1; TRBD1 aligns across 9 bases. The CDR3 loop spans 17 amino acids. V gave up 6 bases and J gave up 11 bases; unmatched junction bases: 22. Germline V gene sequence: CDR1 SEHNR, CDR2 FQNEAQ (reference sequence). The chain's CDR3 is CASSFAFWGTGTLGAFF. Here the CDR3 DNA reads TGTGCCAGCAGTTTTGCCTTTTGGGGGACAGGGACGCTGGGGGCTTTCTTT.

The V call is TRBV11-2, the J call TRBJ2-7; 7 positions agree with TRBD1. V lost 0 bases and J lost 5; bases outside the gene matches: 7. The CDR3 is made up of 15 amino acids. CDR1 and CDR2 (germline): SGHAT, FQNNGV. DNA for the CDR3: TGTGCCAGCAGCTTAGATCGTCAGGGGGTACACGAGCAGTACTTC. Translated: CASSLDRQGVHEQYF.

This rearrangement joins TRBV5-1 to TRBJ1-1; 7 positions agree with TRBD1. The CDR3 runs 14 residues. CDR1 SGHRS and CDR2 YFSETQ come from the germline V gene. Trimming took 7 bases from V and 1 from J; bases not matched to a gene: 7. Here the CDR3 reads CASETGTANTEAFF. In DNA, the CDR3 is TGCGCCAGCGAAACCGGGACAGCGAACACTGAAGCTTTCTTT.

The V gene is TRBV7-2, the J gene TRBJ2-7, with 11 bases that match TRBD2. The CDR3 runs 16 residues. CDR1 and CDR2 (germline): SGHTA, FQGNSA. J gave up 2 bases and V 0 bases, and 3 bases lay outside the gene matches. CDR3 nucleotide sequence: TGTGCCAGCAGCTTAGCTGTAGCGGGGGGGCCCTACGAGCAGTACTTC. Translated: CASSLAVAGGPYEQYF. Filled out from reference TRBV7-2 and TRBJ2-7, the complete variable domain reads GAGVSQSPSNKVTEKGKDVELRCDPISGHTALYWYRQSLGQGLEFLIYFQGNSAPDKSGLPSDRFSAERTGGSVSTLTIQRTQQEDSAVYLCASSLAVAGGPYEQYFGPGTRLTVT.

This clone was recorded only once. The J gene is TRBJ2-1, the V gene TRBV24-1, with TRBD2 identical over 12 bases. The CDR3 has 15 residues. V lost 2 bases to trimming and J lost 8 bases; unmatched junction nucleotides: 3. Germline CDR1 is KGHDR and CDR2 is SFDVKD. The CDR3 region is CATSDSWTSGDEQFF. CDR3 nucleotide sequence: TGTGCCACCAGTGATTCCTGGACTAGCGGGGATGAGCAGTTCTTC.

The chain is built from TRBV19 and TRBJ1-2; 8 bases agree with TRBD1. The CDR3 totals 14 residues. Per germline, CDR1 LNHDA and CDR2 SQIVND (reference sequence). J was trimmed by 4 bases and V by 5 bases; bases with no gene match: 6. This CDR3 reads CASSGQGSLYGYTF. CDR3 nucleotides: TGTGCCAGTAGTGGACAGGGAAGTCTCTATGGCTACACCTTC.

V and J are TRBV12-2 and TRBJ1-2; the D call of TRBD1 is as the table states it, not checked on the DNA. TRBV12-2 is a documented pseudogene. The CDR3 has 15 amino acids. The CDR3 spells CASRIYPGTGEGYTF. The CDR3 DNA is TGTGCAAGTCGCATTTACCCCGGGACAGGGGAAGGCTACACCTTC.

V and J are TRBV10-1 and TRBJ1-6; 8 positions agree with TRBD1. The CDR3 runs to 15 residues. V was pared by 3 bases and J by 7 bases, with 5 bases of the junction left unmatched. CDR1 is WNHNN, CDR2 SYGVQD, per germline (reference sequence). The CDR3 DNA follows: TGCGCCAGCAGTGAAAGGACAGGGATCAATTCACCCCTCCACTTT. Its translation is CASSERTGINSPLHF.

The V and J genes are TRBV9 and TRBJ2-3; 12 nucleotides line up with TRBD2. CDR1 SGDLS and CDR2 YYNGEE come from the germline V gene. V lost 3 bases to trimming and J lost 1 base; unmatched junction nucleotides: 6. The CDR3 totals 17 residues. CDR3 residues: CASSARRTSGGTDTQYF. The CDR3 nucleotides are TGTGCCAGCAGCGCCCGACGGACTAGCGGGGGCACAGATACGCAGTATTTT. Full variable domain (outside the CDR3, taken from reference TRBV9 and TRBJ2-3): DSGVTQTPKHLITATGQRVTLRCSPRSGDLSVYWYQQSLDQGLQFLIQYYNGEERAKGNILERFSAQQFPDLHSELNLSSLELGDSALYFCASSARRTSGGTDTQYFGPGTRLTVL.

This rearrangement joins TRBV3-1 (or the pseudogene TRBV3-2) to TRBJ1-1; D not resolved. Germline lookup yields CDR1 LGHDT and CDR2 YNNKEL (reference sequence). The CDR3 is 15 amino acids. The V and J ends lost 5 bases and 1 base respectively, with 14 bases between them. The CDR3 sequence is CASSSAHRGNTEAFF. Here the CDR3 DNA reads TGTGCCAGCAGCTCAGCGCACCGAGGGAACACTGAAGCTTTCTTT.

The CDR3 sequence is CASSPQRLTEKLFF. In DNA form, the CDR3 reads TGTGCCAGTAGTCCCCAGAGGCTTACTGAAAAACTGTTTTTT. This chain links TRBV19 with TRBJ1-4; no clear D gene. The germline CDR1 and CDR2 sequences are LNHDA and SQIVND (reference sequence). Trimming took 5 bases from V and 7 from J, leaving 14 bases between them. The CDR3 sequence is 14 residues long.

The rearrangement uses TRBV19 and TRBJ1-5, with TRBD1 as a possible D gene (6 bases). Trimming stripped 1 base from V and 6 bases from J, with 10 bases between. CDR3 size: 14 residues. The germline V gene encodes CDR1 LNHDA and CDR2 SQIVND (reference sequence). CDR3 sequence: CASSIGTAFQPQHF. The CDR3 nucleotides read TGTGCCAGTAGTATAGGGACAGCGTTTCAGCCCCAGCATTTT. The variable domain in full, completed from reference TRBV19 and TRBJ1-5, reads DGGITQSPKYLFRKEGQNVTLSCEQNLNHDAMYWYRQDPGQGLRLIYYSQIVNDFQKGDIAEGYSVSREKKESFPLTVTSAQKNPTAFYLCASSIGTAFQPQHFGDGTRLSIL.

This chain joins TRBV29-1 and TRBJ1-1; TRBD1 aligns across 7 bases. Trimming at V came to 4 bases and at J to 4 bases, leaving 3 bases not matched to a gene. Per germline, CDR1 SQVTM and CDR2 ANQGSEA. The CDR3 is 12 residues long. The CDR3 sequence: CSVVRDSTEAFF. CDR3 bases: TGCAGCGTTGTCAGGGACAGCACTGAAGCTTTCTTT.

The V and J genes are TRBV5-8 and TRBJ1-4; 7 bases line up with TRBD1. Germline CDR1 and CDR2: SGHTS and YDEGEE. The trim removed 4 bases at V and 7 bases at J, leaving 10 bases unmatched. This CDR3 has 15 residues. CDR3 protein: CASSLWTGGFEKLFF. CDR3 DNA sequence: TGTGCCAGCAGCCTGTGGACAGGAGGATTTGAAAAACTGTTTTTT.

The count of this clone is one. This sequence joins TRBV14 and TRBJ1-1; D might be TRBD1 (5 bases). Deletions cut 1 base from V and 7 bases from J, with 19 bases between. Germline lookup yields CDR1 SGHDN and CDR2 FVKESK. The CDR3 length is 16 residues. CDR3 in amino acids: CASSQGSRDHNSEAFF. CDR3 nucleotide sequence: TGTGCCAGCAGCCAAGGGTCCAGGGATCACAATAGTGAAGCTTTCTTT.

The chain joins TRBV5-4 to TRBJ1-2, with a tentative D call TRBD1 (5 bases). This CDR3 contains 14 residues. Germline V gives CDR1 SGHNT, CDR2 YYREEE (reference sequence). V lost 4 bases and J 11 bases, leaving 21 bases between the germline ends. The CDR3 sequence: CASSPPLGQATYTF. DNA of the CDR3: TGTGCCAGCAGCCCCCCCCTGGGGCAGGCGACTTACACCTTC.

CDR3 bases: TGTGCCAGCAGAAAAGACAGCAATGATGAAAAACTGTTTTTT. Encoded protein: CASRKDSNDEKLFF. This chain links TRBV2 with TRBJ1-4, with TRBD1 as a possible D gene (5 bases). Germline CDR1 reads SNHLY; CDR2 reads FYNNEI. The germline V and J ends were trimmed by 6 bases and 6 bases, with 14 bases remaining between them. CDR3 length equals 14 residues.

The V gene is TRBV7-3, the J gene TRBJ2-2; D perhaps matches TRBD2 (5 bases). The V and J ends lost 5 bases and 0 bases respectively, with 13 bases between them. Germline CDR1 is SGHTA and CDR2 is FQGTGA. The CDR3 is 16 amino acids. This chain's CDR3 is CASSPMDLSNTGELFF. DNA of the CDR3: TGTGCCAGCAGCCCGATGGACTTATCGAACACCGGGGAGCTGTTTTTT.

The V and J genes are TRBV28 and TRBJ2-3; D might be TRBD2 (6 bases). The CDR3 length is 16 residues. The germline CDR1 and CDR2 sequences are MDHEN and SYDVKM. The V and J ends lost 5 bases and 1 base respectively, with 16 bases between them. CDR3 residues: CASSLPPGGGTDTQYF. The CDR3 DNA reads TGTGCCAGCAGTCTCCCTCCCGGGGGAGGCACAGATACGCAGTATTTT.

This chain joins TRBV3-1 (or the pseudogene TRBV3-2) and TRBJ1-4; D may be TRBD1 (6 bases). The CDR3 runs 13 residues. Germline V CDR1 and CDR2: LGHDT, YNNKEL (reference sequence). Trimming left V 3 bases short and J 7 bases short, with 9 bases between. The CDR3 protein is CASSQGAREKLFF. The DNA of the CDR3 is TGTGCCAGCAGCCAGGGGGCGCGTGAAAAACTGTTTTTT.